This entry concerns a single T cell receptor beta chain. The CDR3 is 15 residues long. The ends lost 6 bases at V and 7 bases at J; junction bases unmatched: 13. Germline CDR1 is SNHLY and CDR2 is FYNNEI. Method: immunoSEQ multiplex PCR; TCRdb's copy keeps in-frame clones and lacks some. Seen here are some 200,000 clones, roughly 85% observed once, and the top ten hold about 26%. This sample stems from a study of blood T cell repertoires in COVID-19. The TCR comes from a woman between 65 and 79 years old with acute or convalescent COVID-19. What was sequenced was peripheral blood. The V gene is TRBV2, the J gene TRBJ1-2; 8 nucleotides agree with TRBD1. CDR3 sequence reads: CASRETPGGAGGYTF. The CDR3 nucleotides are TGTGCCAGCAGGGAAACCCCAGGGGGCGCGGGTGGCTACACCTTC.